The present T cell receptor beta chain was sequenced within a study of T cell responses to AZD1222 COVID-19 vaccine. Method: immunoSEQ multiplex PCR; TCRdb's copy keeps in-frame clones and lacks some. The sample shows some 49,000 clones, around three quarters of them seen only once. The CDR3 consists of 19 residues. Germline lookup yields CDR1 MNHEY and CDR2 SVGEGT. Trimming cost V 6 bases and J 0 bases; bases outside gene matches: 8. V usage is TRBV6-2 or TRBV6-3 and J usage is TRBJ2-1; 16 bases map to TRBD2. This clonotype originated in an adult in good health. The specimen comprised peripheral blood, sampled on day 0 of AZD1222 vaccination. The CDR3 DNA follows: TGTGCCAGCAGCCTCGGGACTAGCGGGAGGGTCGACTCCTACAATGAGCAGTTCTTC. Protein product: CASSLGTSGRVDSYNEQFF.